These 12 T cell receptor beta chains came from one sample sequenced in a study of T cells after yellow fever vaccination (dated by TCRdb to about 2019). The sample's treatment or condition, from its label and the paper: live attenuated yellow fever vaccine strain. Library prep was done by 5' RACE. Sequencing was carried out with an Illumina NovaSeq 6000. Using fastp trimming at Q25 and MiXCR clonotype assembly, TCRdb reanalyzed the public sequencing data and kept in-frame beta chains. Each entry is one CDR3 protein sequence, shown with its most common DNA and genes. The sample data list 150,000 to 200,000 distinct CDR3 sequences, and 7% to 10% of these were observed just once. Of the sample, approximately 39% falls within the top ten clones. This specimen consisted of CD8+ T cells sorted from PBMCs, obtained 45 days after the yellow fever booster vaccination. The receptors derive from a man younger than 35 who received the YFV17D yellow fever vaccine.

The chain recombines TRBV6-2 or TRBV6-3 with TRBJ1-1; 8 bases map to TRBD1. Germline-derived CDR1 and CDR2 are MNHEY and SVGEGT. This CDR3 region has 13 residues. J gave up 3 bases and V 7 bases, and 4 bases lay outside the gene matches. The CDR3 nucleotides read TGTGCCAGCAAACGACAGGGGTACACTGAAGCTTTCTTT. Its protein product is CASKRQGYTEAFF.

As concerns this clonotype: A single base separates this from a much larger clone, so it may be a read error. V gene TRBV7-2 combines with J gene TRBJ2-3; 12 nucleotides agree with TRBD2. V was clipped by 5 bases and J by 4 bases; unmatched bases: 4. The V gene's germline CDR1 is SGHTA and CDR2 FQGNSA. CDR3 length: 15 residues. In DNA, the CDR3 is TGTGCCAGCAGCCCTAGCGGGGGGGCCGCAGATACGCAGTATTTT. This encodes CASSPSGGAADTQYF.

This clonotype has ten or more counts. This chain links TRBV20-1 with TRBJ2-5; D remains ambiguous. V lost 6 bases and J 0 bases, leaving 14 bases between the germline ends. Germline lookup yields CDR1 DFQATT and CDR2 SNEGSKA (reference sequence). CDR3 length: 14 amino acids. The CDR3 DNA reads as TGCAGTGCCCAAATCGCCCCTTACCAAGAGACCCAGTACTTC. This translates into CSAQIAPYQETQYF.

This clonotype occurred a few times. The chain employs TRBV4-1 and TRBJ1-5; no firm D call. The ends were cut back, 0 bases at V and 3 bases at J, with 15 bases in the middle. CDR1 and CDR2 from the germline V gene are MGHRA and YSYEKL. The length of the CDR3 is 17 residues. The CDR3 sequence is CASSQDRVSSFNQPQHF. CDR3 nucleotides: TGCGCCAGCAGCCAAGATCGGGTCAGCTCTTTCAATCAGCCCCAGCATTTT.

Within the sample, this clonotype is medium-sized. The rearrangement uses TRBV13 and TRBJ2-1; D is unresolved. This CDR3 region has 12 residues. The V and J ends lost 5 bases and 7 bases respectively, with 9 bases between them. The germline gives CDR1 PRHDT, CDR2 FYEKMQ (reference sequence). The CDR3 loop reads CASSALGNEQFF. In DNA form, the CDR3 reads TGTGCCAGCAGCGCATTGGGAAATGAGCAGTTCTTC.

The V gene is TRBV7-3, the J gene TRBJ2-5; 7 positions match TRBD2. CDR1 is SGHTA, CDR2 FQGTGA, per germline. The CDR3 extends over 12 amino acids. Losses at the gene ends were 2 bases for V and 9 bases for J; bases not matched to a gene: 3. CDR3 nucleotides: TGTGCCAGCAGCTTAGGTGGGGGGGCCCAGTACTTC. Translating it yields CASSLGGGAQYF.

This clonotype was seen a handful of times. The gene calls are TRBV14 and TRBJ2-5; D is perhaps TRBD1 (6 bases). Deletions cut 2 bases from V and 1 base from J, with 8 bases between. The germline V gene has CDR1 SGHDN and CDR2 FVKESK. The length of the CDR3 is 14 residues. The CDR3 spells CASSQIRGQETQYF. In DNA form, the CDR3 reads TGTGCCAGCAGCCAAATCAGGGGCCAAGAGACCCAGTACTTC.

The V call is TRBV7-6, the J call TRBJ2-3; tentatively, D is TRBD1 (5 bases). The V and J ends lost 4 bases and 2 bases respectively, with 10 bases between them. The CDR3 sequence is 14 residues long. CDR1 and CDR2 (germline): SGHVS, FNYEAQ. CDR3 amino acids: CASSYTGDTDTQYF. The CDR3, as DNA: TGTGCCAGCAGCTACACAGGAGACACAGATACGCAGTATTTT.

This clonotype has a handful of counts. The J gene is TRBJ2-7, the V gene TRBV6-2 or TRBV6-3; 9 bases are a match to TRBD2. In germline, CDR1 is MNHEY, CDR2 SVGEGT. After removal of 5 bases from V and 4 bases from J, the junction contained 6 bases not matched to a gene. There are 14 residues in the CDR3. The CDR3 sequence: CASSILSGGYEQYV. The CDR3 coding sequence is TGTGCCAGCAGTATTCTTAGCGGGGGTTACGAGCAGTACGTC.

In this sample, this clonotype turned up many times. The chain carries TRBV20-1 and TRBJ1-4; no definite D call. The CDR3 spans 15 residues. Germline loops: CDR1 DFQATT, CDR2 SNEGSKA (reference sequence). V lost 0 bases and J 0 bases, leaving 8 bases between the germline ends. The CDR3 coding sequence is TGCAGTGCTAGAGACGCCTACGCAACTAATGAAAAACTGTTTTTT. Translating it yields CSARDAYATNEKLFF.

This clonotype was found a few times. The chain recombines TRBV4-1 with TRBJ2-2; TRBD2 aligns across 8 bases. Per the germline V gene, CDR1 is MGHRA and CDR2 is YSYEKL. This CDR3 region has 14 residues. The ends lost 7 bases at V and 1 base at J; junction bases unmatched: 2. CDR3 in DNA: TGCGCCAGCACCGGGGGGGGGAACACCGGGGAGCTGTTTTTT. This encodes CASTGGGNTGELFF.

The chain employs TRBV6-5 and TRBJ2-1; a weak D match, TRBD1 (5 bases). This CDR3 is 14 amino acids long. The germline gives CDR1 MNHEY, CDR2 SVGAGI. V dropped 2 bases and J dropped 8 bases, with 13 bases sitting between them. The CDR3 DNA follows: TGTGCCAGCAGTTACCGAGCTGGGGCCGATGAGCAGTTCTTC. This sequence encodes CASSYRAGADEQFF.